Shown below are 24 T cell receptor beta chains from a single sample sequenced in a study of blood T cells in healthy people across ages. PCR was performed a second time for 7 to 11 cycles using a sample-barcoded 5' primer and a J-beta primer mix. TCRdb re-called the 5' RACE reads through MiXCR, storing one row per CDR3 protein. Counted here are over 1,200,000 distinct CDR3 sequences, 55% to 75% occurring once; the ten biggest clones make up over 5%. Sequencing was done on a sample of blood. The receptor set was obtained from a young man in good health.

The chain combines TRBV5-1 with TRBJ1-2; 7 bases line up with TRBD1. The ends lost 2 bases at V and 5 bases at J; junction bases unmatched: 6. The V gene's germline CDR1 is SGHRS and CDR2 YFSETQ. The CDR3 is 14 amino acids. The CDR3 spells CASSLEGQIYGYTF. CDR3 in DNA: TGCGCCAGCAGCTTAGAGGGACAGATATATGGCTACACCTTC.

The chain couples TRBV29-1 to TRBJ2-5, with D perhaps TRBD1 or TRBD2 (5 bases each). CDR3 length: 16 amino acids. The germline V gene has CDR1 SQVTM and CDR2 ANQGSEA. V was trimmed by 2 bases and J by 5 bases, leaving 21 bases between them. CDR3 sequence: CSVEPPTGPVVETQYF. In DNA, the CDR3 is TGCAGCGTTGAACCACCCACGGGACCCGTAGTCGAGACCCAGTACTTC.

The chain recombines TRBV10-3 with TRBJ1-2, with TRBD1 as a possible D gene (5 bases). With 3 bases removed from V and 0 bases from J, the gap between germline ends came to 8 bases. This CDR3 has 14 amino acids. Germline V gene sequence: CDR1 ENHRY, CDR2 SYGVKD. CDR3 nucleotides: TGTGCCATCAGTGATAAGGGGTCTAACTATGGCTACACCTTC. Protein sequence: CAISDKGSNYGYTF.

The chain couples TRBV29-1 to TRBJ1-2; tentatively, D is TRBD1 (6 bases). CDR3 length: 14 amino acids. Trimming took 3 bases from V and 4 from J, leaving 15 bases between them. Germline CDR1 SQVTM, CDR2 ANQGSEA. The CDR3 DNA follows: TGCAGCGTTGACATTGCAGGGGATCCCTATGGCTACACCTTC. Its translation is CSVDIAGDPYGYTF.

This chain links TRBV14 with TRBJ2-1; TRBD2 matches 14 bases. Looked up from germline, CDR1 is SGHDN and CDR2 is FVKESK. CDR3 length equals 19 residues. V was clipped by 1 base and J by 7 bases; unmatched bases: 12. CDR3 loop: CASSQVPGLAGVEGNEQFF. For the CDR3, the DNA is TGTGCCAGCAGCCAAGTTCCGGGACTAGCGGGAGTGGAGGGTAATGAGCAGTTCTTC.

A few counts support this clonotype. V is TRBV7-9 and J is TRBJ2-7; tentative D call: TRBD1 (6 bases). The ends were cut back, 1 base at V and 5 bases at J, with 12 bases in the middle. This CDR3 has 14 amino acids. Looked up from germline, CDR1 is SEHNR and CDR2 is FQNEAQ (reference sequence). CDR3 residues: CASSLVSGVDEQYF. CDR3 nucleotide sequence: TGTGCCAGCAGCTTAGTTTCAGGGGTTGACGAGCAGTACTTC.

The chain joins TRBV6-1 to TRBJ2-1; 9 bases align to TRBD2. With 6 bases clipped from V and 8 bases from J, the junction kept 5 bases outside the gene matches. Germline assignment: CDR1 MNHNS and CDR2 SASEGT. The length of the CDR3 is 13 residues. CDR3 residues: CASRVTSGHEQFF. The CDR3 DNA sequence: TGTGCCAGCAGGGTGACTAGCGGACATGAGCAGTTCTTC.

The CDR3 loop is CASSLRRGGTGELFF. The CDR3 coding sequence is TGTGCCAGCAGCTTACGGAGGGGTGGCACCGGGGAGCTGTTTTTT. The chain uses TRBV11-3 and TRBJ2-2; D perhaps matches TRBD2 (6 bases). Trimming took 2 bases from V and 4 from J, leaving 11 bases between them. The CDR3 length is 15 residues. The germline V gene has CDR1 SGHNT and CDR2 YENEEA.

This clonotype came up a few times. The CDR3 nucleotides read TGCAGTGCTGGGGACAGGGAGCTGGGTCAGCCCCAGCATTTT. It encodes CSAGDRELGQPQHF. The rearrangement uses TRBV20-1 and TRBJ1-5; 9 bases map to TRBD1. From germline, CDR1 is DFQATT and CDR2 SNEGSKA (reference sequence). Trimming took 5 bases from V and 6 from J; bases not matched to a gene: 8. The CDR3 consists of 14 residues.

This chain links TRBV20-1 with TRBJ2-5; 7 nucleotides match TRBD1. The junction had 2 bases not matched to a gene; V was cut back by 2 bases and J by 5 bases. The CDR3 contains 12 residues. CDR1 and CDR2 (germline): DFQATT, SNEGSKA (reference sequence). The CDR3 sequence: CSARRGRETQYF. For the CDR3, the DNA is TGCAGTGCTAGAAGGGGGCGGGAGACCCAGTACTTC.

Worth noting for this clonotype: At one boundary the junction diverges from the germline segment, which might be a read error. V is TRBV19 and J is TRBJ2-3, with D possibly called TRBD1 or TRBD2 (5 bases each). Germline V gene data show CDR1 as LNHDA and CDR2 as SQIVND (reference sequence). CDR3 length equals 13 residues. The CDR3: CASSRDPGDTQSF. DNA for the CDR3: TGTGCCAGTAGTCGGGACCCAGGAGATACGCAGTCTTTT.

CDR3: CASSTQTGGKTYEQYF. The CDR3 nucleotides are TGTGCCAGCAGTACTCAGACAGGGGGAAAAACCTACGAGCAGTACTTC. This chain connects TRBV6-6 to TRBJ2-4; TRBD1 agrees at 9 bases. The J call may be wrong; the DNA end is better matched by TRBJ2-7. The CDR3 spans 16 residues. Germline V gene lookup returns CDR1 MNHNY and CDR2 SVGAGI (reference sequence).

For the CDR3, the DNA is TGTGCCAGCAGCGTAGAAAGACGGGCGGGAGGGGACACTGAAGCTTTCTTT. This translates into CASSVERRAGGDTEAFF. The chain is built from TRBV9 and TRBJ1-1; perhaps TRBD1 as D (5 bases). CDR3 length: 17 residues. V shed 0 bases and J shed 3 bases, with 18 bases lying between them. Germline lookup yields CDR1 SGDLS and CDR2 YYNGEE.

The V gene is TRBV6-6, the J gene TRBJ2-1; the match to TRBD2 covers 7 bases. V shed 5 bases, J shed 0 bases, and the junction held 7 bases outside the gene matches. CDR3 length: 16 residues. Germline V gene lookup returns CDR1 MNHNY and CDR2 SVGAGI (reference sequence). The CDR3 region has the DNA TGTGCCAGCAGTCAAACTAGCGTCAGCTCCTACAATGAGCAGTTCTTC. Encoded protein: CASSQTSVSSYNEQFF.

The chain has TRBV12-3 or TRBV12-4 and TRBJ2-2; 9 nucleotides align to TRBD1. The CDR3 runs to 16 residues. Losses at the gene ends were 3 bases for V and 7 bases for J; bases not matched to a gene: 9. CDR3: CASSLVVGQGSGELFF. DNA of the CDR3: TGTGCCAGCAGTTTGGTGGTGGGACAGGGTAGCGGGGAGCTGTTTTTT.

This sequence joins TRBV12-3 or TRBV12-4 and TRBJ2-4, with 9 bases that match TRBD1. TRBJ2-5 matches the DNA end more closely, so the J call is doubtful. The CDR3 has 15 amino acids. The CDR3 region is CASRPRTGEKETQYF. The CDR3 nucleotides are TGTGCCAGCAGACCCCGGACAGGGGAAAAAGAGACCCAGTACTTC.

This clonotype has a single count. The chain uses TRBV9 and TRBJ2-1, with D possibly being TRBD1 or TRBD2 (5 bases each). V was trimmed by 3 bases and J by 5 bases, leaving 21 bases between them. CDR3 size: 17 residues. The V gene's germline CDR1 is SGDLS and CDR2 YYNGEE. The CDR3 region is CASSARAGGGRDNEQFF. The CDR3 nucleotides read TGTGCCAGCAGCGCCAGAGCCGGTGGGGGTAGGGACAATGAGCAGTTCTTC.

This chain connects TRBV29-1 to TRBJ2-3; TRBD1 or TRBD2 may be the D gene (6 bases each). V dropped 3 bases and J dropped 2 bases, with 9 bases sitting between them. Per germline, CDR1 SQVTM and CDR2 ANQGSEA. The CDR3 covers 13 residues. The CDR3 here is CSVDRGPTDTQYF. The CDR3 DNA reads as TGCAGCGTTGATCGGGGGCCCACAGATACGCAGTATTTT.

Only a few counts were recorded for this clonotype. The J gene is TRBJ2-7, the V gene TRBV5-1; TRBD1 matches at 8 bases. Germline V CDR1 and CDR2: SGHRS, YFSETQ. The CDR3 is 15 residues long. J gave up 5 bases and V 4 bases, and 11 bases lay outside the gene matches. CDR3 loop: CASSPDRGEFHEQYF. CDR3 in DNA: TGCGCCAGCAGCCCCGACAGGGGCGAATTCCACGAGCAGTACTTC.

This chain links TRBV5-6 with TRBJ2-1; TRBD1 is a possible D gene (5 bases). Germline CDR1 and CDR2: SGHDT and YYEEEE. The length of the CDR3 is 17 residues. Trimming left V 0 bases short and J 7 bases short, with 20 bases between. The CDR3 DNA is TGTGCCAGCAGCTTGGAATATAGGTTGGGGCTGGGGAATGAGCAGTTCTTC. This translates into CASSLEYRLGLGNEQFF.

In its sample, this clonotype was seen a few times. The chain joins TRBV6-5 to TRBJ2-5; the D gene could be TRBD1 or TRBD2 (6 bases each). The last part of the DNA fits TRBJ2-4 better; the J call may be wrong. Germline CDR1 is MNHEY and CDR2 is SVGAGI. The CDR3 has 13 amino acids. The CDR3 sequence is CASRDYRVGIQYF. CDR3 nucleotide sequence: TGTGCCAGCAGGGACTACAGGGTCGGCATTCAGTACTTC.

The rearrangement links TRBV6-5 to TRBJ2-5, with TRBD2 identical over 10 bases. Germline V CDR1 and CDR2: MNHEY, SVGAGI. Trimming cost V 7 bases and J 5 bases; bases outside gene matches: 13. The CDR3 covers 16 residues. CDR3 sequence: CASKSPSGGRGETQYF. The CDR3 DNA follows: TGTGCCAGCAAGTCTCCTAGCGGGGGCCGAGGGGAGACCCAGTACTTC.

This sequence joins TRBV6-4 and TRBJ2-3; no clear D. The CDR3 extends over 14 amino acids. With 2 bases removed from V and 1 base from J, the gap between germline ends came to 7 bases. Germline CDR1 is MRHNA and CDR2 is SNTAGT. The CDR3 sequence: CASSDRFGTDTQYF. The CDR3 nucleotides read TGTGCCAGCAGTGACAGGTTTGGCACAGATACGCAGTATTTT.

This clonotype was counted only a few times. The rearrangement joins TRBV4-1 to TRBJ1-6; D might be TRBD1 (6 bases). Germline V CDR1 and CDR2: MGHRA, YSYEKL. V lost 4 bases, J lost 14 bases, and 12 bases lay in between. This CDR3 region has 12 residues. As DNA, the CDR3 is TGCGCCAGCAGCCTCCAGGGGATGGCCCTCCACTTT. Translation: CASSLQGMALHF.